Presented here are 19 T cell receptor beta chains from one specimen sequenced in a study of cytomegalovirus exposure and HLA in healthy donors (dated by TCRdb to about 2017). Library preparation employed the immunoSEQ multiplex PCR assay. The multiplex PCR relied on a mix of 60 forward primers for TCR Vbeta segments and 13 reverse primers for TCR Jbeta segments. Imported from immuneACCESS, the table was reduced by TCRdb to in-frame sequences with V and J called. These copies leave out some clones; in studies compared against another copy, an unresolved V gene accounts for under half, and the cause of the remainder is not known. The sample yields around 200,000 clones; about 77% were counted once. Approximately 4.6% of the sample goes to the ten largest clones. Material for sequencing was PBMCs. The origin of the receptors is a man aged 25-45 years in good health and CMV-seropositive.

The rearrangement links TRBV4-3 to TRBJ2-1, with 12 positions matching TRBD2. CDR3 length equals 16 residues. The V segment lost 5 bases and the J segment 9 bases; nucleotides outside the gene matches: 11. Germline CDR1 is LGHNA and CDR2 is YSLEER. The CDR3 DNA reads TGCGCCAGCAGCGTAGGGACTAGCGGGCGGAGGGTTGAGCAGTTCTTC. Translated, it gives CASSVGTSGRRVEQFF.

The rearrangement links TRBV6-5 to TRBJ2-7, with no clear D. Germline-derived CDR1 and CDR2 are MNHEY and SVGAGI. The V gene lost 0 bases and the J gene lost 3 bases, with 9 bases spanning the gap. The CDR3 runs to 14 residues. CDR3 bases: TGTGCCAGCAGTTACTCTTATCAGGTCTACGAGCAGTACTTC. It specifies CASSYSYQVYEQYF.

The chain has TRBV7-6 and TRBJ1-5; 9 bases map to TRBD1. In germline, CDR1 is SGHVS, CDR2 FNYEAQ. The CDR3 extends over 14 amino acids. Unmatched junction bases numbered 2, after V lost 3 bases and J lost 5 bases. CDR3 amino acids: CASSFGQGHQPQHF. The CDR3 region has the DNA TGTGCCAGCAGCTTCGGACAGGGGCATCAGCCCCAGCATTTT.

The table lists this clone with a count of one. The gene calls are TRBV5-1 and TRBJ2-7; 8 bases agree with TRBD1. Germline V gene sequence: CDR1 SGHRS, CDR2 YFSETQ. V shed 4 bases and J 7 bases; nucleotides not matched to a gene: 7. This CDR3 has 13 amino acids. In nucleotides, the CDR3 is TGCGCCAGCAGCCCCGGACAGGGCGGGGAGCAGTACTTC. Amino acids: CASSPGQGGEQYF.

CDR3 residues: CASSERGYEQYF. The CDR3 nucleotides read TGTGCCAGCAGTGAAAGGGGCTACGAGCAGTACTTC. V and J are TRBV6-5 and TRBJ2-7, with D maybe TRBD1 (5 bases). The CDR3 consists of 12 residues. Looked up from germline, CDR1 is MNHEY and CDR2 is SVGAGI. Deletions cut 5 bases from V and 3 bases from J, with 8 bases between.

This clone was seen more than once but under ten times. This rearrangement joins TRBV6-6 to TRBJ1-1, with D maybe TRBD1 (6 bases). Trimming removed 6 bases at V and 0 bases at J, with 11 bases between. Germline assignment: CDR1 MNHNY and CDR2 SVGAGI (reference sequence). CDR3 length equals 14 residues. CDR3 sequence reads: CASRPDRVNTEAFF. In DNA, the CDR3 is TGTGCCAGCAGACCGGACAGAGTGAACACTGAAGCTTTCTTT.

This chain uses TRBV19 with TRBJ2-4; 8 bases agree with TRBD2. Germline loops: CDR1 LNHDA, CDR2 SQIVND (reference sequence). CDR3 length: 14 amino acids. The junction had 4 bases not matched to a gene; V was cut back by 3 bases and J by 6 bases. CDR3 in amino acids: CASSISLAGNIQYF. CDR3 DNA: TGTGCCAGTAGTATCAGCCTAGCGGGAAACATTCAGTACTTC.

This clone was seen just once. The J gene is TRBJ1-2, the V gene TRBV7-9, with TRBD1 matching 8 bases. J gave up 8 bases and V 4 bases, and 12 bases lay outside the gene matches. Germline CDR1 is SEHNR and CDR2 is FQNEAQ (reference sequence). This CDR3 spans 15 amino acids. The CDR3 nucleotides read TGTGCCAGCAGCTCCGGACAGGGATTGGGGGGGGGCTACACCTTC. As protein: CASSSGQGLGGGYTF.

The chain is built from TRBV5-5 and TRBJ1-1, with TRBD1 matching over 8 bases. With V trimmed by 3 bases and J by 1 base, 2 bases remained unmatched. The germline V gene has CDR1 SGHKS and CDR2 YYEKEE (reference sequence). This CDR3 has 14 amino acids. The CDR3 loop reads CASSSDRGNTEAFF. The CDR3 nucleotides read TGTGCCAGCAGCTCCGACAGGGGGAACACTGAAGCTTTCTTT.

The chain links TRBV7-2 to TRBJ1-4, with 11 nucleotides matching TRBD1. This CDR3 has 16 residues. The germline gives CDR1 SGHTA, CDR2 FQGNSA. V shed 3 bases, J shed 8 bases, and the junction held 8 bases outside the gene matches. CDR3: CASSFAGTGGREKLFF. Written as DNA, the CDR3 is TGTGCCAGCAGCTTCGCGGGGACAGGGGGTCGGGAAAAACTGTTTTTT.

The chain has TRBV13 and TRBJ1-5, with D unresolved. The length of the CDR3 is 13 residues. Trimming stripped 4 bases from V and 0 bases from J, with 4 bases between. Germline CDR1 PRHDT, CDR2 FYEKMQ (reference sequence). The CDR3 region has the DNA TGTGCCAGCAGCTCAAATAGCAATCAGCCCCAGCATTTT. It codes for CASSSNSNQPQHF.

The V call is TRBV5-6, the J call TRBJ1-3; 7 bases fit TRBD1. There are 15 residues in the CDR3. V was pared by 2 bases and J by 4 bases, with 6 bases of the junction left unmatched. Germline V gives CDR1 SGHDT, CDR2 YYEEEE. The CDR3 region is CASSFDRVAGNTIYF. In nucleotides, the CDR3 is TGTGCCAGCAGCTTTGACAGGGTGGCAGGAAACACCATATATTTT. Complete variable domain (other parts from reference TRBV5-6 and TRBJ1-3): DAGVTQSPTHLIKTRGQQVTLRCSPKSGHDTVSWYQQALGQGPQFIFQYYEEEERQRGNFPDRFSGHQFPNYSSELNVNALLLGDSALYLCASSFDRVAGNTIYFGEGSWLTVV.

This clone was seen a single time. The V and J genes are TRBV27 and TRBJ1-1; perhaps TRBD1 as D (5 bases). Per the germline V gene, CDR1 is MNHEY and CDR2 is SMNVEV (reference sequence). The CDR3 is 13 residues long. Trimming took 3 bases from V and 4 from J, leaving 9 bases between them. The CDR3 region is CASSLGPRTEAFF. CDR3 DNA: TGTGCCAGCAGTTTGGGGCCCCGCACTGAAGCTTTCTTT.

The chain has TRBV7-6 and TRBJ2-5; the D gene is possibly TRBD1 (6 bases). Germline assignment: CDR1 SGHVS and CDR2 FNYEAQ. The CDR3 is 18 amino acids. V was pared by 2 bases and J by 7 bases, with 26 bases between. The CDR3 nucleotides read TGTGCCAGCAGCTTAAATACAGGGCTTACCTCTCAGGGCGGGACCCAGTACTTC. Translated, it gives CASSLNTGLTSQGGTQYF.

The chain recombines TRBV5-6 with TRBJ2-3; D perhaps matches TRBD1 (5 bases). The length of the CDR3 is 15 residues. V lost 0 bases and J lost 2, with 10 bases in between. Germline-derived CDR1 and CDR2 are SGHDT and YYEEEE. The chain's CDR3 is CASSLGAGITDTQYF. In nucleotides, the CDR3 is TGTGCCAGCAGCTTGGGGGCAGGGATCACAGATACGCAGTATTTT.

This clone was seen a few times. CDR3: CASSTYVTGGSNQPQHF. CDR3 nucleotides: TGTGCCAGTAGTACTTACGTGACAGGGGGGAGCAATCAGCCCCAGCATTTT. The chain recombines TRBV19 with TRBJ1-5, with 9 bases matching TRBD1. CDR1 and CDR2 (germline): LNHDA, SQIVND (reference sequence). The V and J ends lost 4 bases and 1 base, in that order; junction bases with no gene match: 8. This CDR3 is built from 17 residues. Filled out from reference TRBV19 and TRBJ1-5, the complete variable domain reads DGGITQSPKYLFRKEGQNVTLSCEQNLNHDAMYWYRQDPGQGLRLIYYSQIVNDFQKGDIAEGYSVSREKKESFPLTVTSAQKNPTAFYLCASSTYVTGGSNQPQHFGDGTRLSIL.

J is TRBJ2-7 and V is TRBV4-3; 7 bases map to TRBD1. Trimming at V came to 1 base and at J to 3 bases, leaving 6 bases not matched to a gene. This CDR3 spans 15 amino acids. CDR1 is LGHNA, CDR2 YSLEER, per germline. CDR3 DNA sequence: TGCGCCAGCAGCCAAGGGGAAGGGGGCAGCTACGAGCAGTACTTC. It is translated as CASSQGEGGSYEQYF.

V and J are TRBV5-6 and TRBJ2-4, with a tentative D call TRBD2 (6 bases). This CDR3 has 14 amino acids. CDR1 is SGHDT and CDR2 is YYEEEE in the germline V gene. Trimming cost V 5 bases and J 3 bases, with 12 bases left between them. Written as DNA, the CDR3 is TGTGCCAGCAGACCATTCGGGGGCAAAAACATTCAGTACTTC. Translation gives CASRPFGGKNIQYF.

This chain uses TRBV5-4 with TRBJ2-1; 12 nucleotides align to TRBD2. This CDR3 is 16 amino acids long. Germline CDR1 and CDR2: SGHNT and YYREEE (reference sequence). Trimming removed 4 bases from V and 8 bases from J; junction bases left unmatched: 10. CDR3 nucleotide sequence: TGTGCCAGCAGCCGGGCAGGGTCTAGCGGGGGGGATGAGCAGTTCTTC. It is translated as CASSRAGSSGGDEQFF.